This TCR beta chain was sequenced during a study of T cell responses to AZD1222 COVID-19 vaccine. Broader study findings: No repertoire was sampled before or during the peak T cell response, only after it.

Germline CDR1 is MNHEY and CDR2 is SVGAGI. V lost 2 bases and J lost 0; bases outside the gene matches: 4. CDR3 size: 16 residues. Data came from immunoSEQ multiplex PCR; TCRdb stores just in-frame clones and leaves some out. Of around 110,000 clones listed, roughly 90% are singletons. Comment on this clone: Its antigen is not identified.

The input for sequencing was peripheral blood, taken on day 0 of AZD1222 vaccination. The source of this sequence is an adult in good health. The genes are TRBV6-5 and TRBJ1-1; 9 bases align to TRBD1. CDR3 region: CASSYATGGLNTEAFF. The CDR3 DNA is TGTGCCAGCAGTTACGCGACAGGGGGGTTGAACACTGAAGCTTTCTTT.